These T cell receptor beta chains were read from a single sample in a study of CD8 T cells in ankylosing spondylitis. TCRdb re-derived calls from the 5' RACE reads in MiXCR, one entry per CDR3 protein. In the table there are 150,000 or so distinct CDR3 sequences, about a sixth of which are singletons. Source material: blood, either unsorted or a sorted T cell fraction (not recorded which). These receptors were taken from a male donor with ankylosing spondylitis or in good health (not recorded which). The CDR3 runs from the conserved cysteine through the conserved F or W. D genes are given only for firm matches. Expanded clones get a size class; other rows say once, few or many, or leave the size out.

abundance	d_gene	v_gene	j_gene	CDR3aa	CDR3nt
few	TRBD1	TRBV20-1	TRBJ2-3	CSARIPGQGTDTQYF	TGCAGTGCTAGGATCCCGGGACAGGGAACAGATACGCAGTATTTT
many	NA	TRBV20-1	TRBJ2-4	CSARDNRGHPLAKNIQYF	TGCAGTGCTAGAGATAATCGTGGCCACCCGCTAGCCAAAAACATTCAGTACTTC
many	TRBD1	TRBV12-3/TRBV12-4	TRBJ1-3	CASSRQGSTGNTIYF	TGTGCCAGCAGTCGACAGGGCTCGACTGGAAACACCATATATTTT
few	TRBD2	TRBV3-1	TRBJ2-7	CASSHAGVSYEQYF	TGTGCCAGCAGCCACGCGGGAGTATCCTACGAGCAGTACTTC
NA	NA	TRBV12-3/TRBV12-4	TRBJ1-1	CASSFITAYTEAFF	TGTGCCAGCAGTTTCATTACAGCCTACACTGAAGCTTTCTTT
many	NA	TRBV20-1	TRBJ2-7	CSASPEYPNEQYF	TGCAGTGCTAGCCCGGAGTACCCCAACGAGCAGTACTTC
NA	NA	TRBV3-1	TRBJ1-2	CASSPQPGRRAENNYGYTF	TGTGCCTCCTCCCCCCAGCCGGGACGAAGGGCCGAGAACAACTATGGCTACACCTTC
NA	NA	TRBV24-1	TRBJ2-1	CATSDLHQGNEQFF	TGTGCCACCAGTGATTTGCATCAGGGCAATGAGCAGTTCTTC
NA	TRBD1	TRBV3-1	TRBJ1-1	CASSLQGADTEAFF	TGTGCCAGCAGCCTTCAGGGGGCGGACACTGAAGCCTTCTTT
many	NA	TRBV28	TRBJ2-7	CASSFLNYEQYF	TGTGCCAGCAGTTTTTTGAACTACGAGCAGTACTTC
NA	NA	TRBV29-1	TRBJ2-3	CSVTTSTDTQYF	TGCAGCGTTACAACTAGCACAGATACGCAGTATTTT
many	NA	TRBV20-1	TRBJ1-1	CSARDRQLNTEAFF	TGCAGTGCTAGAGATAGACAATTGAACACTGAAGCTTTCTTT
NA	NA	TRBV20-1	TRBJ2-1	CSAEGTGAAEQFF	TGCAGTGCTGAGGGAACGGGGGCGGCTGAGCAGTTCTTC
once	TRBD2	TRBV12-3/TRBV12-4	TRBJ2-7	CASSPGLAGNEQYF	TGTGCCAGCAGTCCGGGACTAGCGGGTAACGAGCAGTACTTC
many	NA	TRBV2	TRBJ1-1	CASSELGAQNTEAFF	TGTGCCAGCAGTGAATTGGGGGCTCAGAACACTGAAGCTTTCTTT
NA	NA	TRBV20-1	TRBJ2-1	CSGWRVNEQFF	TGCAGTGGTTGGAGGGTCAATGAGCAGTTCTTC
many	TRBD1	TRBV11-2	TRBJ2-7	CASSWDRASSYEQYF	TGTGCCAGCAGCTGGGACAGGGCAAGCTCCTACGAGCAGTACTTC
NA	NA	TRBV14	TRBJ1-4	CASSQAFTEKLFF	TGTGCCAGCAGCCAGGCCTTTACTGAAAAACTGTTTTTT
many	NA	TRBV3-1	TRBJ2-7	CASSQGAVSYEQYF	TGTGCCAGCAGCCAGGGGGCCGTCTCCTACGAGCAGTACTTC
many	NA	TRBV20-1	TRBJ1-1	CSAVEWGAFF	TGCAGTGCGGTTGAGTGGGGAGCTTTCTTT
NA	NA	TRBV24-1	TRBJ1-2	CATSDLPGHGYTF	TGTGCCACCAGTGATTTGCCCGGGCATGGCTACACCTTC
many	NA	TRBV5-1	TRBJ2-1	CASSLMQDSYNEQFF	TGCGCCAGCAGCTTGATGCAGGACTCCTACAATGAGCAGTTCTTC
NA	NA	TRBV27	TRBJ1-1	CASRRQYSDTEAFF	TGTGCCAGCAGGCGACAGTATTCGGACACTGAAGCTTTCTTT
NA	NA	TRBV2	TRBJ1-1	CASSERGANTEAFF	TGTGCCAGCAGTGAGAGGGGGGCTAACACTGAAGCTTTCTTT
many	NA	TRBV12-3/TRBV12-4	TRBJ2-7	CASSPKDRGPYEQYF	TGTGCCAGCAGCCCAAAGGACAGAGGGCCCTACGAGCAGTACTTC
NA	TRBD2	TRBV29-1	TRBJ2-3	CSVDGLAGGPDTQYF	TGCAGCGTTGACGGACTAGCGGGAGGGCCAGATACGCAGTATTTT